This TCR beta chain was recorded in a study of beta chain features in type 1 diabetes. Reverse transcription of all isolated RNA meant that expressed TCRB transcripts were sequenced. Sequencing used immunoSEQ multiplex PCR; TCRdb keeps in-frame clones, though not all of them. The sample lists about 650,000 clones; roughly 12% were seen once. In the case of this clone: Its antigen is unknown.

Purity of each sorted population was above 95%. CDR3 length equals 15 residues. Trimming took off 0 bases at V and 4 bases at J, with 13 bases between the two ends. CDR1 LNHDA and CDR2 SQIVND come from the germline V gene (reference sequence). Points from the study as a whole: VDJ junctions in type 1 diabetes patients carried more deletions and fewer insertions. In every one of the four CD4+ subsets, TCRB CDR3s were moderately but significantly shorter in Type 1 diabetes patients.

The J gene is TRBJ2-7, the V gene TRBV19; D is unresolved. Sequencing was carried out using naive CD4+ T cells from blood. The sequence was obtained from a man aged 25-45 years with type 1 diabetes. CDR3 in amino acids: CASSIDGYDRYEQYF. For the CDR3, the DNA is TGTGCCAGTAGTATAGACGGGTACGACCGGTACGAGCAGTACTTC.